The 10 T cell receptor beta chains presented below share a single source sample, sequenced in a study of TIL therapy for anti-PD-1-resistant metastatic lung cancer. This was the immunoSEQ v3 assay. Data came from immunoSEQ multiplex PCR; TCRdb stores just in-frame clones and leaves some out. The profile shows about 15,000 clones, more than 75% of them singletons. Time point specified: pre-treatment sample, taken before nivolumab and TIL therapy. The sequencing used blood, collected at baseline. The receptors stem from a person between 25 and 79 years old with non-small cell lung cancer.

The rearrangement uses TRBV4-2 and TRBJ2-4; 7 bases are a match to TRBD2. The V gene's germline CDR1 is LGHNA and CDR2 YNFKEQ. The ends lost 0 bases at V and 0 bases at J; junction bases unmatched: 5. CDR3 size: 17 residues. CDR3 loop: CASSQDPLALAKNIQYF. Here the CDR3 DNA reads TGTGCCAGCAGCCAAGATCCACTAGCGTTAGCCAAAAACATTCAGTACTTC.

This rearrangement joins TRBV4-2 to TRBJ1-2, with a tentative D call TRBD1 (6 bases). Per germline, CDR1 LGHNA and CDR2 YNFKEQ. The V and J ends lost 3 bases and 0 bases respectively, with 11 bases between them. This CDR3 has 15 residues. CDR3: CASSHEQGANYGYTF. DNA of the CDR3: TGTGCCAGCAGCCACGAACAGGGCGCTAACTATGGCTACACCTTC.

Here the CDR3 reads CASSYNSRQGDYGYTF. DNA for the CDR3: TGTGCCAGCAGTTACAATTCGAGACAGGGTGACTATGGCTACACCTTC. V gene TRBV6-6 combines with J gene TRBJ1-2, with 7 nucleotides matching TRBD1. Germline CDR1 MNHNY, CDR2 SVGAGI (reference sequence). The CDR3 is 16 amino acids. V dropped 2 bases and J dropped 3; count of bases not matched to a gene: 9.

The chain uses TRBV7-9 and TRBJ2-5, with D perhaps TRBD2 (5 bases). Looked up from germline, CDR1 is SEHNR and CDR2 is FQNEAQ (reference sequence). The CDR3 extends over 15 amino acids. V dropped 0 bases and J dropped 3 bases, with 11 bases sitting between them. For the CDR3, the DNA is TGTGCCAGCAGCTTAGCGCGAGGGCGAAAAGAGACCCAGTACTTC. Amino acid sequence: CASSLARGRKETQYF.

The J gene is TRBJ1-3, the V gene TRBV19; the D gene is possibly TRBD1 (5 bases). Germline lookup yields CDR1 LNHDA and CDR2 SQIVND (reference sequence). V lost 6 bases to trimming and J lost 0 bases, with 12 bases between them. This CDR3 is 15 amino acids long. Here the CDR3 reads CASSPQVSSGNTIYF. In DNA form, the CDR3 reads TGTGCCAGTAGCCCACAGGTATCCTCTGGAAACACCATATATTTT.

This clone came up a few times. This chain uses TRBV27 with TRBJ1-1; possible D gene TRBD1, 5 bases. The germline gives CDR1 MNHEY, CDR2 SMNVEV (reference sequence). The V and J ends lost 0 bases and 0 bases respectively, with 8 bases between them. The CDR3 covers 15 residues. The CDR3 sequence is CASSLSAGMNTEAFF. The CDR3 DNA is TGTGCCAGCAGTTTATCGGCAGGGATGAACACTGAAGCTTTCTTT.

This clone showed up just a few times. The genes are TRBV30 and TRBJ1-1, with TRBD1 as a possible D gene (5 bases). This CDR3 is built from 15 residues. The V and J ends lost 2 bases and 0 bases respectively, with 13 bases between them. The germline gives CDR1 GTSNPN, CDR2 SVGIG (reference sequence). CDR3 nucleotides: TGTGCCTGGAGTTTAAGGGAGGGGATGAACACTGAAGCTTTCTTT. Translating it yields CAWSLREGMNTEAFF.

CDR3 in DNA: TGTGCCAGTAGTAGCGGTGTATCCTACGAGCAGTACTTC. It translates to CASSSGVSYEQYF. The rearrangement links TRBV19 to TRBJ2-7; D unresolved. There are 13 residues in the CDR3. Germline V CDR1 and CDR2: LNHDA, SQIVND (reference sequence). V was clipped by 4 bases and J by 1 base, with 8 bases between them.

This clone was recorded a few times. DNA of the CDR3: TGTGCCAGCAGCTTCGACAGGAATTCACCCCTCCACTTT. Translated: CASSFDRNSPLHF. The chain recombines TRBV7-9 with TRBJ1-6, with TRBD1 as a possible D gene (6 bases). Looked up from germline, CDR1 is SEHNR and CDR2 is FQNEAQ (reference sequence). The V gene lost 3 bases and the J gene lost 7 bases, with 7 bases spanning the gap. The CDR3 contains 13 residues.

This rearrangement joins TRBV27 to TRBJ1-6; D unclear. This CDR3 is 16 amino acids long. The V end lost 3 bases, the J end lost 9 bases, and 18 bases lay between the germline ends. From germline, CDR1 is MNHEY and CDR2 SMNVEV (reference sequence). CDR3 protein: CASSFRTVPSSSPLHF. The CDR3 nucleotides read TGTGCCAGCAGTTTTCGTACAGTGCCCTCAAGTTCACCCCTCCACTTT.